This T cell receptor (beta chain) was identified in a study of blood T cell repertoires in COVID-19. Here immunoSEQ multiplex PCR was the method, and the copy in TCRdb shows in-frame clones only, minus some. The table shows approximately 350,000 clones, with about nine tenths occurring only once. This clone was seen only a few times. CDR1 and CDR2 (germline): SGHAT, FQNNGV. CDR3 length equals 15 residues. Trimming cost V 0 bases and J 3 bases, with 9 bases left between them. This clonotype was sampled from a woman aged 70 to 79 with COVID-19, enrolled during active disease. The gene calls are TRBV11-2 and TRBJ1-5; D remains unclear. The material sequenced was peripheral blood. CDR3 DNA: TGTGCCAGCAGCTTAGAGGGGAGGGACAATCAGCCCCAGCATTTT. Translating it yields CASSLEGRDNQPQHF.